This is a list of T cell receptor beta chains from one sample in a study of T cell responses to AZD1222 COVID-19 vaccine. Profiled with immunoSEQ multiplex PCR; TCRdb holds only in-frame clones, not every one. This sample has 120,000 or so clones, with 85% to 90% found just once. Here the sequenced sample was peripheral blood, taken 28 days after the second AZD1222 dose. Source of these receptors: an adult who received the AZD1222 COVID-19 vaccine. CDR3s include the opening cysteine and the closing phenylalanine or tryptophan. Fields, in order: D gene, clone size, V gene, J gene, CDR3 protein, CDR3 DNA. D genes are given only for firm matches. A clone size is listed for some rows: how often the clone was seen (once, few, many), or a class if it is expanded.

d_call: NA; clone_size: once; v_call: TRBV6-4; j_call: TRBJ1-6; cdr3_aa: CASAPELGSPLHF; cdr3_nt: TGTGCCAGCGCCCCAGAACTTGGGTCACCCCTCCACTTT
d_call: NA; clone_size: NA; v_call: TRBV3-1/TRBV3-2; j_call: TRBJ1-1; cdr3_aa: CASSLSKGSEAFF; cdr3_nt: TGTGCCAGCAGCCTCAGTAAGGGTTCTGAAGCTTTCTTT
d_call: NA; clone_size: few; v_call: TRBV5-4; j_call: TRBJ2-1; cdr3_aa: CASSVDTSSYNEQFF; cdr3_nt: TGTGCCAGCAGCGTTGACACGAGCTCCTACAATGAGCAGTTCTTC
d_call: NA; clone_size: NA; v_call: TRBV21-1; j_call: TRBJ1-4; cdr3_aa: CASRAIRRCREKLFF; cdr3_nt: TGTGCCAGCAGGGCCATTCGTCGTTGCAGGGAAAAACTGTTTTTT
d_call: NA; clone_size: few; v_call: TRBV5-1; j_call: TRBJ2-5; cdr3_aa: CASSSQETQYF; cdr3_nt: TGCGCCAGCAGCTCCCAAGAGACCCAGTACTTC
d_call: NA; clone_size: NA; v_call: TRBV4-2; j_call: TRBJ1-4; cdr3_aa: CASSQGGRETEKLFF; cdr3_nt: TGTGCCAGCAGCCAAGGTGGCAGGGAGACTGAAAAACTGTTTTTT
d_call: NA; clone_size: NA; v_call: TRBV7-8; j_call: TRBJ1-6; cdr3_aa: CASSLVGVGGLNNSPLHF; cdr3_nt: TGTGCCAGCAGCTTAGTAGGGGTCGGGGGGCTGAATAATTCACCCCTCCACTTT
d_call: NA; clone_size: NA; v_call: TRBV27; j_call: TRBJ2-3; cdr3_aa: CASSRYRGLSTDTQYF; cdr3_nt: TGTGCCAGCAGTAGATATAGGGGACTGAGCACAGATACGCAGTATTTT
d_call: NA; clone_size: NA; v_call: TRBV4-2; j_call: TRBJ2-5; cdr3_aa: CASSQDATIQETQYF; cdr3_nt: TGTGCCAGCAGCCAAGATGCGACAATTCAAGAGACCCAGTACTTC
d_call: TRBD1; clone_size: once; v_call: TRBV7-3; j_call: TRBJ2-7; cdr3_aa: CASSYRGEQYF; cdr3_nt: TGTGCCAGCAGCTACAGGGGCGAGCAGTACTTC
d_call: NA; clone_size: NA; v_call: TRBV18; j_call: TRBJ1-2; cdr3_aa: CASSPIRDYGYTF; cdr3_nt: TGTGCCAGCTCACCGATCAGGGACTACGGCTACACCTTC
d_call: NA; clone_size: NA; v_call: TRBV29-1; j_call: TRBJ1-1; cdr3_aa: CSVETRVGTEAFF; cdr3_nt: TGCAGCGTTGAGACCAGGGTGGGCACTGAAGCTTTCTTT
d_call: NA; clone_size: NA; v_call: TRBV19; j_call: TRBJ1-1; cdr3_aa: CASSIDWKTEAFF; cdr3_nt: TGTGCCAGTAGTATAGATTGGAAGACTGAAGCTTTCTTT
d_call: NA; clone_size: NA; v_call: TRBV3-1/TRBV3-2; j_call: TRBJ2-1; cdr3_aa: CASRRGNEQFF; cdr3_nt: TGTGCCAGCCGTCGGGGCAATGAGCAGTTCTTC
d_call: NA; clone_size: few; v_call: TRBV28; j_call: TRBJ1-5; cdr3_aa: CASSLPQDGNQPQHF; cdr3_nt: TGTGCCAGCAGTTTACCCCAAGATGGCAATCAGCCCCAGCATTTT
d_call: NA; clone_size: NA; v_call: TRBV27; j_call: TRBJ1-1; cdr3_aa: CASSFNYGGETEAFF; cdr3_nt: TGTGCCAGCAGTTTCAACTACGGGGGGGAAACTGAAGCTTTCTTT
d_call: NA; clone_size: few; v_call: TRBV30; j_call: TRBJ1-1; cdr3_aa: CAWSVSPEQWGTEAFF; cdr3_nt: TGTGCCTGGAGCGTGAGCCCTGAACAGTGGGGGACTGAAGCTTTCTTT
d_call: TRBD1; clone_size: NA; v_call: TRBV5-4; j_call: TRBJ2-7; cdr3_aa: CASSFGTGVTYEQYF; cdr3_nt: TGTGCCAGCAGCTTTGGGACAGGGGTGACCTACGAGCAGTACTTC
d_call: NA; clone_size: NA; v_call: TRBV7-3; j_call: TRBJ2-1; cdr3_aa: CASSLNAASLQFF; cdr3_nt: TGTGCCAGCAGCTTAAACGCGGCCAGTCTTCAGTTCTTC
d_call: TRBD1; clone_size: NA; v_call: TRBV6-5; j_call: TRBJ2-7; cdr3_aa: CASQTGTDYEQYF; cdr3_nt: TGTGCCAGTCAAACCGGGACAGACTACGAGCAGTACTTC
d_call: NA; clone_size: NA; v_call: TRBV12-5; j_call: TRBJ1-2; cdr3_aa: CASGLKGPTQRNYGYTF; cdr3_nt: TGTGCTAGTGGTTTGAAGGGTCCCACTCAAAGGAACTATGGCTACACCTTC
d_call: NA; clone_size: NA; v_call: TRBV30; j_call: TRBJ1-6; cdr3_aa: CAWAPTFSSYNSPLHF; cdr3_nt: TGTGCCTGGGCCCCGACGTTCAGCTCCTATAATTCACCCCTCCACTTT
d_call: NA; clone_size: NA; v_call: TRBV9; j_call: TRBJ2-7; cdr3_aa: CASSGGTYSYEQYF; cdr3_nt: TGTGCCAGCAGCGGCGGGACTTACTCCTACGAGCAGTACTTC
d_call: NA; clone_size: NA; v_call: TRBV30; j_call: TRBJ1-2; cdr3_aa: CAWNGGPSGGYTF; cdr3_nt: TGTGCCTGGAATGGCGGGCCCTCGGGGGGCTACACCTTC
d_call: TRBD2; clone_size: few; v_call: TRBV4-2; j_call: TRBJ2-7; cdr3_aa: CASSHKGLAEQRPPYEQYF; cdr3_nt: TGTGCCAGCAGCCATAAGGGACTAGCGGAACAGCGTCCCCCCTACGAGCAGTACTTC
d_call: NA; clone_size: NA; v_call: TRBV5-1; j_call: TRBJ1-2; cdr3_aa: CASSLAWASNYGYTF; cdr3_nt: TGCGCCAGCAGCTTGGCCTGGGCATCTAACTATGGCTACACCTTC
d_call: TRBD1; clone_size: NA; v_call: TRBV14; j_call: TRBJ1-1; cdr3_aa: CASSQVQGASEAFF; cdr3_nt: TGTGCCAGCAGCCAAGTACAGGGGGCGTCGGAAGCTTTCTTT
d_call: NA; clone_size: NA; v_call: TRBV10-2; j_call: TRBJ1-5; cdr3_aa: CASSEFEENQPQHF; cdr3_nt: TGCGCCAGCAGTGAGTTCGAAGAAAATCAGCCCCAGCATTTT
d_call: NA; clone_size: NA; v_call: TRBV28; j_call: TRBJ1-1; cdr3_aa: CASSFSRLEAFF; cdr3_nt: TGTGCCAGCAGTTTTTCCAGACTGGAAGCTTTCTTT
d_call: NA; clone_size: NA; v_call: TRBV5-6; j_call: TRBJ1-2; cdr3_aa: CASSITGRGGYTF; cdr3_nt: TGTGCCAGCAGCATAACAGGGAGAGGCGGCTACACCTTC
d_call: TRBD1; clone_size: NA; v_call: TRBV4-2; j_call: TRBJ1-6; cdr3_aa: CASSQMMNWDRENSPLHF; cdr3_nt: TGTGCCAGCAGCCAGATGATGAATTGGGACAGGGAAAATTCACCCCTCCACTTT
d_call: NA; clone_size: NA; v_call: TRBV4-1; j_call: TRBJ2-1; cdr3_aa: CASYSPRNEQFF; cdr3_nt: TGCGCCAGCTATTCTCCCAGGAATGAGCAGTTCTTC
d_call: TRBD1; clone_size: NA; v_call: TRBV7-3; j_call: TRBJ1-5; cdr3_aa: CASSLETGSYQPQHF; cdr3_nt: TGTGCCAGCAGCTTAGAGACAGGGTCCTATCAGCCCCAGCATTTT
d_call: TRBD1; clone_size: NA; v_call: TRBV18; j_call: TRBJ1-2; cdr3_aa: CASSPLTGTDYKIHYGYTF; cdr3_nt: TGTGCCAGCTCACCACTAACCGGGACAGACTACAAAATCCACTATGGCTACACCTTC
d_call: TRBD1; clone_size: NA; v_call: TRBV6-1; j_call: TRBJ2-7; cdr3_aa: CASSEYGTGAYEQYF; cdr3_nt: TGTGCCAGCAGTGAATATGGGACAGGGGCCTACGAGCAGTACTTC
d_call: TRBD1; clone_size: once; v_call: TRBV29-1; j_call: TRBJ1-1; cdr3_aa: CSGRQGRNTEAFF; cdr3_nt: TGCAGCGGCCGACAGGGCAGAAACACTGAAGCTTTCTTT
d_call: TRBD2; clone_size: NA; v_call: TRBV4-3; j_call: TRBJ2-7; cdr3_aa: CASSLGTSRMPWEQYF; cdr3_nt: TGCGCCAGCAGCCTCGGGACTAGCCGTATGCCTTGGGAGCAGTACTTC
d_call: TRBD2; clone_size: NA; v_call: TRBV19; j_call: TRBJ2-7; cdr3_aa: CASSISSGGAEEQYF; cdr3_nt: TGTGCCAGTAGTATTAGTAGCGGGGGGGCTGAAGAGCAGTACTTC
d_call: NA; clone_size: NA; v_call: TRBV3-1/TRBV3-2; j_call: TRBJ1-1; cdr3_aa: CASSRGENTEAFF; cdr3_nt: TGTGCCAGCAGCCGTGGGGAGAACACTGAAGCTTTCTTT